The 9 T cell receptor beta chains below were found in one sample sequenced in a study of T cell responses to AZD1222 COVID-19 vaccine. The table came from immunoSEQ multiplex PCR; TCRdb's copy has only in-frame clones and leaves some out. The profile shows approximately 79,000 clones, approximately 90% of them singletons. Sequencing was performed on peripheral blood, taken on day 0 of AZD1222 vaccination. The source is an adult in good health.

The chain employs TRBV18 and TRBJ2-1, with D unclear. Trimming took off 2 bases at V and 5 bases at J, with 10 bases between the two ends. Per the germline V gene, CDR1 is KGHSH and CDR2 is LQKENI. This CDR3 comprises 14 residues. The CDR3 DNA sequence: TGTGCCAGCTCACCAAAAATAGCTCACAATGAGCAGTTCTTC. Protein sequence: CASSPKIAHNEQFF.

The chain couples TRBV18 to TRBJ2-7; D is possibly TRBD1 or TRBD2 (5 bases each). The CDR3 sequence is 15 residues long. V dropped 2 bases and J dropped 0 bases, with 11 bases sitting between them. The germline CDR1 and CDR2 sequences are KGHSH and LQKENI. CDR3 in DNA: TGTGCCAGCTCACCAACCTCCGGGGCCTCCTACGAGCAGTACTTC. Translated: CASSPTSGASYEQYF.

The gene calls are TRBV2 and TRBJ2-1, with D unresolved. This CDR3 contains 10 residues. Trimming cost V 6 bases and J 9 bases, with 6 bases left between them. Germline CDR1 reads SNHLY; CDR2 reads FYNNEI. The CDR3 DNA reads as TGTGCCAGCAGAAGTATTGAGCAGTTCTTC. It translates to CASRSIEQFF. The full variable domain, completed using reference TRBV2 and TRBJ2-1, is EPEVTQTPSHQVTQMGQEVILRCVPISNHLYFYWYRQILGQKVEFLVSFYNNEISEKSEIFDDQFSVERPDGSNFTLKIRSTKLEDSAMYFCASRSIEQFFGPGTRLTVL.

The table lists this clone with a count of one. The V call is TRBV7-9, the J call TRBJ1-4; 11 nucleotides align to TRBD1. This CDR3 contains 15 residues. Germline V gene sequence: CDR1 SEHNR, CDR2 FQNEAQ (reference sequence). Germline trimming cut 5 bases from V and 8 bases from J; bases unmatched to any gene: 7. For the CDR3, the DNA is TGTGCCAGCAGCGCCAGGACAGGGGGCTTGGAAAAACTGTTTTTT. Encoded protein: CASSARTGGLEKLFF.

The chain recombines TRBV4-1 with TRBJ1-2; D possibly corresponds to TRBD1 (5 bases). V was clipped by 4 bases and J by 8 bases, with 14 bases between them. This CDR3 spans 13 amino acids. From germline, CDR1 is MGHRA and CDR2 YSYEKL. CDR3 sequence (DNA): TGCGCCAGCAGCCCGGGGGGTGTCAGCGGCTACACCTTC. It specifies CASSPGGVSGYTF.

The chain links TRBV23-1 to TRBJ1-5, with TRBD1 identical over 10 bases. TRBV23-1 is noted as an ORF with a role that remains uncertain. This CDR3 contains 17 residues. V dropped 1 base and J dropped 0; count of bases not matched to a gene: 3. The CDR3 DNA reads TGCGCCAGCAGTCAATGGGACAGGGGCGATAGCAATCAGCCCCAGCATTTT. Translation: CASSQWDRGDSNQPQHF.

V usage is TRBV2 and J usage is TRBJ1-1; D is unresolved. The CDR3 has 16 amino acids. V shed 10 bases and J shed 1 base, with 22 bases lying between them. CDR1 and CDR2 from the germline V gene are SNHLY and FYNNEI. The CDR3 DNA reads TGTGCCAAACAAGGTGATGATGCCTCCTGGAACACTGAAGCTTTCTTT. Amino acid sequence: CAKQGDDASWNTEAFF.

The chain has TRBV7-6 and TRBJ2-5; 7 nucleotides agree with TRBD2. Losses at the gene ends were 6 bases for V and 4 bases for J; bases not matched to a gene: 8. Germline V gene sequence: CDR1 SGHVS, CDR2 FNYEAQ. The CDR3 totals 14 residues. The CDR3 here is CASSPGGSRETQYF. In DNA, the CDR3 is TGTGCCAGCAGTCCCGGCGGGAGCCGAGAGACCCAGTACTTC.

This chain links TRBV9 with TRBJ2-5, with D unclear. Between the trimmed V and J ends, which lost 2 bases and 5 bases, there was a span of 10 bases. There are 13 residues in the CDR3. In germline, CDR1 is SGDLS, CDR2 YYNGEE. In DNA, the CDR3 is TGTGCCAGCAGCGTCACCCCCGGTGAGACCCAGTACTTC. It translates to CASSVTPGETQYF.